This TCR beta chain was identified during a study of blood T cell repertoires in COVID-19. Recruited during active infection, patients (from Seattle) were subsequently followed longitudinally. Original data processing: The assay estimated nucleated cells by amplifying reference gene primers. The repertoire was sequenced with immunoSEQ multiplex PCR; TCRdb's copy has only in-frame clones and lacks some. V and J calls and clone size are given by that table; D and trimming were obtained from the DNA. This sample has some 260,000 clones, with 88% found just once. Material for sequencing was peripheral blood. This sequence was found in a woman aged 70 to 79 with COVID-19, enrolled during active disease.

The CDR3 nucleotides read TGTGCCAGCAGCGTCAAATGGTCAGGGGCTTACGATGAGCAGTTCTTC. This sequence encodes CASSVKWSGAYDEQFF. V and J are TRBV5-4 and TRBJ2-1; tentative D call: TRBD1 (6 bases). Germline V CDR1 and CDR2: SGHNT, YYREEE (reference sequence). Trimming stripped 4 bases from V and 8 bases from J, with 22 bases between. This CDR3 has 16 amino acids. Drawing the rest from reference TRBV5-4 and TRBJ2-1, the complete variable domain is ETGVTQSPTHLIKTRGQQVTLRCSSQSGHNTVSWYQQALGQGPQFIFQYYREEENGRGNFPPRFSGLQFPNYSSELNVNALELDDSALYLCASSVKWSGAYDEQFFGPGTRLTVL.